This T cell receptor (beta chain) derives from a study of shared clonotypes between healthy human individuals. The study's findings and limits: Rarefaction showed that sequencing of sorted subsets was incomplete (despite large depth). There were few donors, and this limited the genetic and exposure-history diversity represented.

In its sample, this clone was seen once. The antigen is undetermined. Per the germline V gene, CDR1 is MNHEY and CDR2 is SVGAGI. This CDR3 region has 15 residues. The V end lost 6 bases, the J end lost 2 bases, and 15 bases lay between the germline ends. The repertoire was sequenced with immunoSEQ multiplex PCR; TCRdb's copy has only in-frame clones and lacks some. The table lists about 1.1 million clones, about four fifths of them singletons. CD45RA+ naive and CD45RA-negative memory subsets were separated from CD4+ cells. The sequenced material came from memory CD4+ T cells from PBMCs. Regarding subset: CD45RA-negative fraction. The genes are TRBV6-5 and TRBJ2-3; either TRBD1 or TRBD2 may fit D (5 bases each). The TCR originated in a man aged 18-30 years in good health. Some clones in this sample may be carry-over from other donors' samples. CDR3 amino acids: CASRPLGTSTDTQYF. The CDR3 DNA reads as TGTGCCAGCAGGCCCCTCGGGACGTCCACAGATACGCAGTATTTT.